Only a few counts were recorded for the clone carrying this TCR beta chain. Its antigen is unidentified. Amplification by 5'RACE using constant-segment primers produced TCR alpha and TCR beta cDNA libraries that carried sample barcodes and UMIs. TCRdb analysed the 5' RACE reads with MiXCR anew, one entry per CDR3 protein. The sample yields 250,000 to 300,000 distinct CDR3 sequences, roughly 8.2% seen once. The sample is drawn from a study of T-cell memory formation after mild COVID-19. Study-level background: Largely donor-specific TCR clusters were found.

Whole-study results and caveats: Clones that contracted from day 15 to 85 were balanced CD4/CD8, while later expanders leaned CD4+.

This CDR3 comprises 14 residues. The V gene lost 2 bases and the J gene lost 5 bases, with 15 bases spanning the gap. CDR1 is DFQATT and CDR2 is SNEGSKA in the germline V gene (reference sequence). The chain uses TRBV20-1 and TRBJ2-5, with D perhaps matching TRBD2 (5 bases). The sample comprised PBMCs or a T cell subset sorted from them (not recorded which). The TCR originated in a man in his late teens or twenties who had mild COVID-19 (a few samples of this study predate the infection). Cell type and time point are not known. CDR3 in DNA: TGCAGTGCTAGACTAGCAGCGTCTAAGGAGACCCAGTACTTC. Its translation is CSARLAASKETQYF.